The TCR beta chain under discussion was sequenced for a study of control samples from healthy donors and cancer patients (dated by TCRdb to about 2020). Reading from cysteine to phenylalanine, the CDR3 counts 15 amino acids. Only CDR3 DNA remains: 45 bases, in frame from the first base. Trimming takes 1 base from V and 0 bases from J, and the germline ends sit 7 bases apart. Taken from the germline V gene, the CDR1 and CDR2 loops are MDHEN and SYDVKM. The library was made by the immunoSEQ multiplex PCR assay. In its TCRdb copy, this immuneACCESS table keeps in-frame sequences only and misses some clones. Where compared with another copy, unresolved V genes explain less than half of these, and the others have no known cause. The sample table lists 140,000 or so clones, 91% of them with a count of one. The ten largest clonotypes hold approximately 2.9% of the sample. On this clone itself: Its recognized antigen is unknown. Per-base qualities were not stored, and no clone one base away is much larger.

Material for sequencing was blood. This receptor was identified in a man under 40 in good health. Here the chain combines TRBV28 and TRBJ1-5; the D gene remains uncertain. The CDR3 region: CASSLSLYSNQPQHF. The DNA sequence reads TGTGCCAGCAGTTTATCCCTCTATAGCAATCAGCCCCAGCATTTT.